This TCR beta chain originates from a study of Graves' ophthalmopathy and Graves' hyperthyroidism. Findings of the study overall: A majority of expanded thyroid clonotypes exceeding 0.001 frequency were likewise present in blood.

A note on this clonotype: Its antigen is still unknown.

Germline loops: CDR1 DFQATT, CDR2 SNEGSKA (reference sequence). Trimming took 5 bases from V and 7 from J; bases not matched to a gene: 7. This CDR3 has 12 residues. Amplification of TCR beta CDR3 regions used RNA transcripts. RT-PCR was first run with HTBI primers, then multiplex PCR in a second round. TCRdb itself ran the multiplex PCR reads through MiXCR, one entry per CDR3 protein. The profile shows roughly 410,000 distinct CDR3 sequences, 15% of them singletons. Hyperthyroidism was new, under 2 months, in patients aged 18 to 65. Orbital computed tomography, together with clinical symptoms, serum thyroxine, TRAb and thyroid ultrasound, was used for diagnosis. PBMCs stemmed from 7.5 to 10 ml of fresh peripheral blood.

The receptor was derived from a woman aged 18-30 years with stable Graves' hyperthyroidism. This chain uses TRBV20-1 with TRBJ1-2, with 7 bases that match TRBD1. Specimen: peripheral blood. The CDR3 region is CSAYRGVGGYTF. The CDR3 DNA sequence: TGCAGTGCTTACAGGGGAGTAGGTGGCTACACCTTC.